This TCR beta chain was documented in a study of identical twins. Each donor was a healthy Caucasian. Germline loops: CDR1 MNHEY, CDR2 SVGAGI. CDR3 length: 14 residues. J gave up 3 bases and V 0 bases, and 2 bases lay outside the gene matches. The authors used template switching to add a universal primer site and gave cDNA unique molecular identifiers. In TCRdb, the 5' RACE reads were re-called with MiXCR into one record per CDR3 protein. The repertoire consists of 450,000 to 500,000 distinct CDR3 sequences, with approximately 15% occurring once and the leading ten covering approximately 0.9%. This clonotype was observed a handful of times. These same data were also listed under a study on yellow fever vaccine responses in identical twins. Per that study: Convergence reportedly seemed to mark part of the twins' vaccine T cell response, with personalization marking the rest.

This chain links TRBV6-5 with TRBJ2-7; 7 positions match TRBD1. Sequenced material: CD4+ T cells sorted from blood. The sequence derives from a woman aged 18-29 years in good health. The CDR3 reads CASSYSGQSYEQYF. CDR3 bases: TGTGCCAGCAGTTACTCGGGACAGAGCTACGAGCAGTACTTC.